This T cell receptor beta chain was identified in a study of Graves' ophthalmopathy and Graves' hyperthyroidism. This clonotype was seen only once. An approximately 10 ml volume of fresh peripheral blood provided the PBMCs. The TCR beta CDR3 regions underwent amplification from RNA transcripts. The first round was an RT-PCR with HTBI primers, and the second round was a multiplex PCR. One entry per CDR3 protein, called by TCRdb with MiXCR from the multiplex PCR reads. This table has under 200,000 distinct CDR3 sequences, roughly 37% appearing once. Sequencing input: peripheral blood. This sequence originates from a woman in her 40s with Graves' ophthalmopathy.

CDR3 nucleotides: TGTGCCGGATCTAGGACAGGGGGTAATTCACCCCTCCACTTT. The encoded protein is CAGSRTGGNSPLHF. The chain is built from TRBV6-1 and TRBJ1-6; 10 bases map to TRBD1. The trim removed 11 bases at V and 6 bases at J, leaving 7 bases unmatched. The length of the CDR3 is 14 residues. CDR1 MNHNS and CDR2 SASEGT come from the germline V gene.